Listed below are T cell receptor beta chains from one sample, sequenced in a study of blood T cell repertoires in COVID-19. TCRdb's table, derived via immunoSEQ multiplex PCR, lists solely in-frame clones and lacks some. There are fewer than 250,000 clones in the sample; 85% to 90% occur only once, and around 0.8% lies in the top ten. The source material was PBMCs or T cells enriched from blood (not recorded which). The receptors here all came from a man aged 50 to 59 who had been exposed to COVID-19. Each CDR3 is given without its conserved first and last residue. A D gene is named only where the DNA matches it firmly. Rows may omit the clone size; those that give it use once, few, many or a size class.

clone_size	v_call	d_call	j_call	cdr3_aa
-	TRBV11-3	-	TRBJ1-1	ASSTLPEGVKTEAF
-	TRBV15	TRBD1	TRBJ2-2	ATSRDRTGGNTGELF
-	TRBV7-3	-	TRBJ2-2	ASSSQGNTGELF
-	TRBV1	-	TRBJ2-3	TSSPTSRGTDTQY
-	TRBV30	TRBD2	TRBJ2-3	AWDRSGGFTDTQY
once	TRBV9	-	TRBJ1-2	ASSVEQGFGGYT
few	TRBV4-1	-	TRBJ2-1	ASLPLGGGRAVYNEQF
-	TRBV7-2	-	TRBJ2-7	ASSPLGPGPYEQY
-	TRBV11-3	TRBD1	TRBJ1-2	ASRPGQGDNYGYT
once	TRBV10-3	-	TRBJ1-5	AISEPSGGGESNQPQH
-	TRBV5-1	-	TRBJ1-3	ASSLGAGNTIY
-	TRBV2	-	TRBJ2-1	ASSEDRSSYNEQF
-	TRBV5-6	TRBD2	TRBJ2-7	ASGSSGAYEQY
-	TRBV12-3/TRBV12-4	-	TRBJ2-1	ASSPGTGNEQF
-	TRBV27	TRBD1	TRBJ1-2	ASSIGTGGYT
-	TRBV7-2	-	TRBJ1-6	ASSFEGVNSPLH
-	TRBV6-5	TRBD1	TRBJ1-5	ASSFLRQGFNQPQH
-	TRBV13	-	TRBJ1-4	ASSSATAKNEKLF
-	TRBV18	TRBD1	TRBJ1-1	ASSPDRQGVEAF
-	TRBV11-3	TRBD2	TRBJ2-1	ASSLGSSGDNEQF